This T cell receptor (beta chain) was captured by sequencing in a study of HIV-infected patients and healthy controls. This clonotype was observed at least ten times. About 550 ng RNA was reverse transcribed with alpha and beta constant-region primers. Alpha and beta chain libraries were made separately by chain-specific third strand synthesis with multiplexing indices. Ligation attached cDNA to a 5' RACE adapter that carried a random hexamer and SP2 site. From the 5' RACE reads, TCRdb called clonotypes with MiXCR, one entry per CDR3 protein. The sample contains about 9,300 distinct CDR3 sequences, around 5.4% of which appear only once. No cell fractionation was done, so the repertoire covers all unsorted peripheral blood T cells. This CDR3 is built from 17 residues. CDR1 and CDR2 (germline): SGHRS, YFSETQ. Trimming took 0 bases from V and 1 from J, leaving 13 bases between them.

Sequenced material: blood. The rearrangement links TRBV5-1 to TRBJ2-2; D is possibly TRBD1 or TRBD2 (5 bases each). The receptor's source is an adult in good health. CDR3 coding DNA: TGCGCCAGCAGCTTGGCCTCCGGGACCGAGAACACCGGGGAGCTGTTTTTT. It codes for CASSLASGTENTGELFF.